The clone carrying this T cell receptor beta chain appeared a few times. The antigen remains unidentified. The data derive from a study of beta chain features in type 1 diabetes. The overall study: Examination spanned 90 million to 140 million sorted cells from all samples.

Expressed TCRB transcripts were sequenced because the isolated RNA had all been reverse transcribed beforehand. TCRdb's copy holds only in-frame clones and misses some; the assay was immunoSEQ multiplex PCR. The data contain 150,000 to 190,000 clones, roughly 8% of them singletons. The CDR3 spans 14 residues. Looked up from germline, CDR1 is LNHDA and CDR2 is SQIVND (reference sequence). V lost 6 bases and J lost 5; bases outside the gene matches: 4. Study results and limitations: PCR could preferentially amplify shorter templates, alike in patients and controls. Naive, central memory and Treg TCRB repertoires seemed to resemble each other more closely in patients than they did in healthy donors.

This clonotype was sampled from a man younger than 35 in good health. The material sequenced was central memory CD4+ T cells from blood. The chain joins TRBV19 to TRBJ1-2, with 12 bases lining up with TRBD1. CDR3: CASSWDRGQYGYTF. Written as DNA, the CDR3 is TGTGCCAGTAGCTGGGACAGGGGGCAATATGGCTACACCTTC.